One and the same sample provided the 21 T cell receptor beta chains below, sequenced in a study of response to subunit inactivated influenza vaccine. MiXCR was run by TCRdb on the RT-PCR reads, yielding one entry per CDR3 protein. Altogether more than 700,000 distinct CDR3 sequences are present, around 20% being singletons, with the ten largest covering roughly a tenth. The material was PBMCs from blood, obtained 4 to 6 days after vaccination. Receptor source: a man aged 50 to 59 who received an inactivated influenza vaccine.

This clonotype occurred many times. The gene calls are TRBV24-1 and TRBJ1-2; unclear D gene. V was cut by 0 bases and J by 2 bases, with 6 bases left in between. Per germline, CDR1 KGHDR and CDR2 SFDVKD. The CDR3 is made up of 14 amino acids. The CDR3 sequence: CATSDLRANYGYTF. The DNA of the CDR3 is TGTGCCACCAGTGATTTGCGGGCCAACTATGGCTACACCTTC.

The rearrangement links TRBV5-1 to TRBJ1-2; TRBD1 matches 9 bases. CDR1 is SGHRS and CDR2 is YFSETQ in the germline V gene. The CDR3 sequence is 15 residues long. Germline trimming cut 5 bases from V and 2 bases from J; bases unmatched to any gene: 7. CDR3 DNA: TGCGCCAGCAGTATTGGGACAGGGCAAAACTATGGCTACACCTTC. Residues: CASSIGTGQNYGYTF.

This chain uses TRBV11-1 with TRBJ2-7, with 8 bases aligning to TRBD2. The CDR3 has 16 residues. Germline assignment: CDR1 SGHAT and CDR2 FQDESV (reference sequence). V shed 5 bases and J 2 bases; nucleotides not matched to a gene: 11. In DNA form, the CDR3 reads TGTGCCAGCAGCCCCTCGACTAGCGCCTCAACCTACGAGCAGTACTTC. Translated, it gives CASSPSTSASTYEQYF.

This chain's CDR3 is CASSLSRAGEAFF. The CDR3 DNA is TGTGCCAGCAGTTTAAGCAGGGCTGGTGAAGCTTTCTTT. The gene calls are TRBV12-3 or TRBV12-4 and TRBJ1-1; TRBD1 is a possible D gene (5 bases). CDR3 length: 13 residues. V dropped 2 bases and J dropped 7 bases, with 11 bases sitting between them.

This chain's CDR3 is CASTGTGATEAFF. The CDR3 DNA is TGTGCCAGCACCGGAACAGGGGCCACTGAAGCTTTCTTT. The chain has TRBV25-1 and TRBJ1-1, with TRBD1 matching over 7 bases. Germline V lookup: CDR1 MGHDK, CDR2 SYGVNS. J lost 4 bases, V lost 7 bases, and 6 bases had no gene match. This CDR3 spans 13 amino acids.

This chain joins TRBV11-2 and TRBJ2-1; D is uncertain. Looked up from germline, CDR1 is SGHAT and CDR2 is FQNNGV. CDR3 length: 17 residues. Trimming pared 5 bases from V and 0 bases from J, leaving 17 bases between. For the CDR3, the DNA is TGTGCCAGCAGCAGATCTAATGGGCTAAACTCCTACAATGAGCAGTTCTTC. Amino acid sequence: CASSRSNGLNSYNEQFF.

The chain uses TRBV5-1 and TRBJ2-7; 7 positions agree with TRBD1. CDR1 SGHRS and CDR2 YFSETQ come from the germline V gene. CDR3 length equals 14 residues. J lost 6 bases, V lost 4 bases, and 10 bases had no gene match. The chain's CDR3 is CASSTRNSGGEQYF. Here the CDR3 DNA reads TGCGCCAGCAGCACCCGAAACTCAGGGGGCGAGCAGTACTTC.

The V call is TRBV7-6, the J call TRBJ1-2, with TRBD1 matching 7 bases. Per germline, CDR1 SGHVS and CDR2 FNYEAQ. This CDR3 has 14 residues. J was trimmed by 6 bases and V by 5 bases; bases with no gene match: 9. The DNA for the CDR3 is TGTGCCAGCAGCCTGGGGGGACAGAAGGATGGCTACACCTTC. Translation gives CASSLGGQKDGYTF.

This clonotype has only a few counts. For the CDR3, the DNA is TGCAGCGTTGAAGAAGTCCTGTTCCATGAGCAGTTCTTC. It translates to CSVEEVLFHEQFF. The chain has TRBV29-1 and TRBJ2-1; D ambiguous. The CDR3 runs 13 residues. V was trimmed by 0 bases and J by 8 bases, leaving 11 bases between them. From germline, CDR1 is SQVTM and CDR2 ANQGSEA.

The rearrangement links TRBV5-1 to TRBJ2-3; TRBD2 might be the D (5 bases). Germline V CDR1 and CDR2: SGHRS, YFSETQ. This CDR3 contains 17 residues. The V gene lost 5 bases and the J gene lost 3 bases, with 22 bases spanning the gap. This chain's CDR3 is CASSQNPDFTGTDTQYF. Here the CDR3 DNA reads TGCGCCAGCAGTCAAAACCCGGACTTCACGGGAACAGATACGCAGTATTTT.

The genes are TRBV7-8 and TRBJ2-1, with 12 bases fitting TRBD2. The CDR3 runs 19 residues. Looked up from germline, CDR1 is SGHVS and CDR2 is FQNEAQ. Trimming removed 5 bases from V and 5 bases from J; junction bases left unmatched: 16. CDR3 loop: CASSRQLSRLAGDNNEQFF. CDR3 DNA: TGTGCCAGCAGCAGACAGTTGAGTAGACTAGCGGGAGATAACAATGAGCAGTTCTTC.

The CDR3 here is CSPPVAGGASTDTQYF. In nucleotides, the CDR3 is TGCAGTCCCCCGGTAGCGGGAGGCGCCAGCACAGATACGCAGTATTTT. The chain carries TRBV20-1 and TRBJ2-3; TRBD2 agrees at 10 bases. The germline V gene encodes CDR1 DFQATT and CDR2 SNEGSKA (reference sequence). Unmatched junction bases numbered 11, after V lost 8 bases and J lost 0 bases. The CDR3 runs 16 residues.

The chain couples TRBV7-9 to TRBJ2-1, with 9 bases identical to TRBD2. The V segment lost 5 bases and the J segment 5 bases; nucleotides outside the gene matches: 7. The CDR3 contains 15 residues. Germline-derived CDR1 and CDR2 are SEHNR and FQNEAQ (reference sequence). CDR3 sequence (DNA): TGTGCCAGCAGCCGAGAACTAGCGGGTCACAATGAGCAGTTCTTC. Protein: CASSRELAGHNEQFF.

This clonotype has more than one count but fewer than ten. The V gene is TRBV5-5, the J gene TRBJ1-1, with D perhaps matching TRBD1 (5 bases). Deletions cut 0 bases from V and 4 bases from J, with 13 bases between. Per the germline V gene, CDR1 is SGHKS and CDR2 is YYEKEE (reference sequence). This CDR3 spans 15 amino acids. The CDR3 loop reads CASSLVPGWITEAFF. CDR3 DNA sequence: TGTGCCAGCAGCTTGGTTCCAGGGTGGATCACTGAAGCTTTCTTT.

At least ten counts were recorded for this clonotype. The genes are TRBV20-1 and TRBJ2-7; no clear D. This CDR3 contains 13 residues. V lost 0 bases, J lost 2 bases, and 8 bases lay in between. Germline loops: CDR1 DFQATT, CDR2 SNEGSKA (reference sequence). This CDR3 reads CSARDPLAYEQYF. For the CDR3, the DNA is TGCAGTGCTAGAGATCCCCTAGCCTACGAGCAGTACTTC.

This clonotype was found a few times. This chain uses TRBV20-1 with TRBJ1-5; D ambiguous. CDR1 DFQATT and CDR2 SNEGSKA come from the germline V gene (reference sequence). The CDR3 is 14 residues long. Trimming removed 3 bases at V and 1 base at J, with 10 bases between. The CDR3 DNA follows: TGCAGTGCTAGCGCGGGAACGAGCAATCAGCCCCAGCATTTT. It is translated as CSASAGTSNQPQHF.

The CDR3 loop reads CSATPGPFYGYTF. For the CDR3, the DNA is TGCAGTGCTACCCCGGGACCGTTTTATGGCTACACCTTC. This chain connects TRBV20-1 to TRBJ1-2, with D perhaps TRBD1 (5 bases). CDR3 size: 13 residues. Deletions cut 4 bases from V and 5 bases from J, with 14 bases between. Per the germline V gene, CDR1 is DFQATT and CDR2 is SNEGSKA (reference sequence).

This clonotype was detected many times. The chain employs TRBV9 and TRBJ1-2; D not resolved. The CDR3 is made up of 13 amino acids. Germline CDR1 and CDR2: SGDLS and YYNGEE. Trimming took off 0 bases at V and 1 base at J, with 4 bases between the two ends. The DNA for the CDR3 is TGTGCCAGCAGCGTAGGGAATAACTATGGCTACACCTTC. This sequence encodes CASSVGNNYGYTF.

This chain joins TRBV3-1 and TRBJ2-2; 9 nucleotides align to TRBD2. CDR3 length equals 16 residues. Trimming at V came to 4 bases and at J to 2 bases, leaving 5 bases not matched to a gene. CDR1 and CDR2 (germline): LGHDT, YNNKEL (reference sequence). CDR3 sequence (DNA): TGTGCCAGCAGCCGCTTGACTAGCGGTAACACCGGGGAGCTGTTTTTT. As protein: CASSRLTSGNTGELFF.

This chain links TRBV7-9 with TRBJ1-1; D gene ambiguous. This CDR3 spans 11 amino acids. In germline, CDR1 is SEHNR, CDR2 FQNEAQ (reference sequence). The germline V and J ends were trimmed by 0 bases and 8 bases, with 4 bases remaining between them. This CDR3 reads CASSLAVEAFF. CDR3 sequence (DNA): TGTGCCAGCAGCTTAGCCGTCGAAGCTTTCTTT.

Of note for this clonotype: The junction does not match germline at one end; this may be a read error. The CDR3 spells CASRLDRGRIYEQYF. CDR3 DNA: TGCGCCAGCAGATTGGACAGGGGAAGGATCTACGAGCAGTACTTC. The chain has TRBV5-1 and TRBJ2-7; 9 bases agree with TRBD1. Germline V gene data show CDR1 as SGHRS and CDR2 as YFSETQ. The CDR3 runs 15 residues.